The present T cell receptor beta chain was sequenced within a study of T cells in lung cancer brain metastases. With 5 bases removed from V and 0 bases from J, the gap between germline ends came to 8 bases. This CDR3 comprises 13 residues. CDR1 and CDR2 (germline): SEHNR, FQNEAQ (reference sequence). Generated by immunoSEQ multiplex PCR, the TCRdb table keeps only in-frame clones and is missing some. The sample contains about 5,000 clones, roughly nine tenths of which appear only once. This TCR derives from a man aged 70-80 years with non-small cell lung cancer. This sequence joins TRBV7-9 and TRBJ2-7; D gene ambiguous. Sequenced material: tumor tissue from the primary lung tumor. CDR3 region: CASSSVSSYEQYF. CDR3 in DNA: TGTGCCAGCAGCAGTGTCAGCTCCTACGAGCAGTACTTC.